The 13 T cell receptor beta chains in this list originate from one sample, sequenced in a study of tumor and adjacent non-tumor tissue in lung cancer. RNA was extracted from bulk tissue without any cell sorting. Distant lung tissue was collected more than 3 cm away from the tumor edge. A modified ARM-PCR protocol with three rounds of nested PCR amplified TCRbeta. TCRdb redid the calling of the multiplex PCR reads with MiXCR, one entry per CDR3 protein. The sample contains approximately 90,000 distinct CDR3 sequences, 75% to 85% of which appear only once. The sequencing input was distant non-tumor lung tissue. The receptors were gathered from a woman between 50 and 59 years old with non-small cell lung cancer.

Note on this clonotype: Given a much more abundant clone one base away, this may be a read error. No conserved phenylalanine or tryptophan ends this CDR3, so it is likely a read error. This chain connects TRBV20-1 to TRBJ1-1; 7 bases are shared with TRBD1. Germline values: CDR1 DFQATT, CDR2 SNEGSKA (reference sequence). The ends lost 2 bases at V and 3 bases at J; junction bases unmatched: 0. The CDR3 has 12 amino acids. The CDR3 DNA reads TGCAGTGCTAGAACAGGGGACACTGAAGCTTTCTAT. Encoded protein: CSARTGDTEAFY.

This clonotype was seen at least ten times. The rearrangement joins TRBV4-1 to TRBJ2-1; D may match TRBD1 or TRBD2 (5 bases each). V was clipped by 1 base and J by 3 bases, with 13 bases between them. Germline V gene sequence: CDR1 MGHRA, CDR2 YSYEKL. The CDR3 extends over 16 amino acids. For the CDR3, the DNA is TGCGCCAGCAGCCAAGTTGGTCGGGGCCACTACAATGAGCAGTTCTTC. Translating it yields CASSQVGRGHYNEQFF.

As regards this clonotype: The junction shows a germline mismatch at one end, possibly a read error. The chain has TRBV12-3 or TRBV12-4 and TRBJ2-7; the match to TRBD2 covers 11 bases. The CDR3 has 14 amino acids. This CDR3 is CGSCSAGTSGVFYF. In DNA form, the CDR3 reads TGTGGCAGCTGTTCCGCCGGGACTAGCGGTGTCTTTTACTTC.

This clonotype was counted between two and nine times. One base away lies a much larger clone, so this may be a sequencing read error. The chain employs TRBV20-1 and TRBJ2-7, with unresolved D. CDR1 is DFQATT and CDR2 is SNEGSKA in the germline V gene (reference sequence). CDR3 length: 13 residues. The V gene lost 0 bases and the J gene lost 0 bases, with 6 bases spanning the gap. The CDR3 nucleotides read TGCAGTGCTAGAGAGAGTAGCTCCTACGAGCAGTACTTC. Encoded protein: CSARESSSYEQYF.

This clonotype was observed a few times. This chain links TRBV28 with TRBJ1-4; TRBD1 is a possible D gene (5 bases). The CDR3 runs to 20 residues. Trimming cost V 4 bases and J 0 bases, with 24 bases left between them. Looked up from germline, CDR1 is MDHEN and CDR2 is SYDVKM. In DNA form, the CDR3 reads TGTGCCAGCAGTTCGAGTTATGGCAGGGCTTGGGACTCAACTAATGAAAAACTGTTTTTT. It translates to CASSSSYGRAWDSTNEKLFF. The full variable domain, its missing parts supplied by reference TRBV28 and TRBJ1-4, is DVKVTQSSRYLVKRTGEKVFLECVQDMDHENMFWYRQDPGLGLRLIYFSYDVKMKEKGDIPEGYSVSREKKERFSLILESASTNQTSMYLCASSSSYGRAWDSTNEKLFFGSGTQLSVL.

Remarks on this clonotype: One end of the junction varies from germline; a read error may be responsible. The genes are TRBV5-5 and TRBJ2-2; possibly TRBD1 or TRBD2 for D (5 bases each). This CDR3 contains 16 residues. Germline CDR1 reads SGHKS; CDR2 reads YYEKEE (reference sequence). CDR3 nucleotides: TGTGCCAGCAGCTTGGGTTGGGCAACGAGTACCGGGGACCTGTTTTTT. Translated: CASSLGWATSTGDLFF.

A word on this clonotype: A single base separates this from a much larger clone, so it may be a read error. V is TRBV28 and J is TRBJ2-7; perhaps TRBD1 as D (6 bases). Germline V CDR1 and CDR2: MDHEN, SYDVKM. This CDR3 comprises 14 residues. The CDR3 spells CATSFDRFTYEQYF. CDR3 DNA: TGTGCCACCAGTTTTGACAGGTTTACCTACGAGCAGTACTTC.

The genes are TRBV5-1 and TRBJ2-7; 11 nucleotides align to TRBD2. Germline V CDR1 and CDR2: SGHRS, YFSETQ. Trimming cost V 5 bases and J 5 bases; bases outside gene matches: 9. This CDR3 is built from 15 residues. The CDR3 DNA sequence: TGCGCCAGCAGTTTCCTACTAGCGGGAGATGACGAGCAGTACTTC. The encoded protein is CASSFLLAGDDEQYF.

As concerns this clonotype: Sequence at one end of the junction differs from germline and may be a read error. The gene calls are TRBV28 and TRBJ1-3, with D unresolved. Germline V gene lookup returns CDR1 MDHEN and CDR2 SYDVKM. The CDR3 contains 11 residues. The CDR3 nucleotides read TGTGTCAGTACCTGGGGAAACACGATATATTTT. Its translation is CVSTWGNTIYF.

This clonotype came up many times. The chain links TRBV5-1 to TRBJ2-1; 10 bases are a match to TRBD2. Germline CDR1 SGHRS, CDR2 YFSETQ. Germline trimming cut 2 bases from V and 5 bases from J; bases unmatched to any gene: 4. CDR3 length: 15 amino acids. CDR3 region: CASSFRTSGNNEQFF. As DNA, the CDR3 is TGCGCCAGCAGCTTTAGGACTAGCGGCAACAATGAGCAGTTCTTC.

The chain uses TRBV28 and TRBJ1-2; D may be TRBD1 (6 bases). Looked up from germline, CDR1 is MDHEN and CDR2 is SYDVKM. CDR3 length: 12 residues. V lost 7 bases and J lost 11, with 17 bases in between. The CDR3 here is CASKRQGSGYTF. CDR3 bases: TGTGCCAGCAAAAGGCAGGGGAGTGGTTACACCTTC.

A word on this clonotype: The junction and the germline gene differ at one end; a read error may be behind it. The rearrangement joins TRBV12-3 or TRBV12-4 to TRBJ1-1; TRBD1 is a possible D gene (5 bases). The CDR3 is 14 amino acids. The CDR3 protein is CDSSGRQQNIEAFF. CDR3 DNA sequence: TGTGACAGCAGTGGCCGACAGCAGAACATTGAAGCTTTCTTT.

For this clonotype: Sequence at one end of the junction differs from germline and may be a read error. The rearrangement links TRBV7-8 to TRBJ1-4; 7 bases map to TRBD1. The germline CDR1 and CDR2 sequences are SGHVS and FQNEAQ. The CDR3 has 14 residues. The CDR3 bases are TGTGCCAGCAGCGGGGACAGTCCCATTGAAGAACTGATTTTT. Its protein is CASSGDSPIEELIF.